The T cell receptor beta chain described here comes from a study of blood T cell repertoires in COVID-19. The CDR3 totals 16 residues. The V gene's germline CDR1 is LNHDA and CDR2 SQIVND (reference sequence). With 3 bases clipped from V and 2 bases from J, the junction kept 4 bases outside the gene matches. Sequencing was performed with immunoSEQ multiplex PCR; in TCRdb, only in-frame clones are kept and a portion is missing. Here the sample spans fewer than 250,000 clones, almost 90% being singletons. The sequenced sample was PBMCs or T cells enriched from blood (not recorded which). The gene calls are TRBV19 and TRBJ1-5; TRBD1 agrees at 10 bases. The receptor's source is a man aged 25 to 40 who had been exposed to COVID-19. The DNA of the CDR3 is TGTGCCAGTAGTATGGGGACAGGGGCTGGCAATCAGCCCCAGCATTTT. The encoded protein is CASSMGTGAGNQPQHF. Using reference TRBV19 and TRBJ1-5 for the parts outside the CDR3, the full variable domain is DGGITQSPKYLFRKEGQNVTLSCEQNLNHDAMYWYRQDPGQGLRLIYYSQIVNDFQKGDIAEGYSVSREKKESFPLTVTSAQKNPTAFYLCASSMGTGAGNQPQHFGDGTRLSIL.